This T cell receptor (beta chain) was profiled in a study of cytomegalovirus exposure and HLA in healthy donors. Across the whole study: Researchers found that approximately 77% of about 400 genotyped donors fell within the Caucasian-associated ancestry cluster.

Concerning this clone: Its antigen is unknown.

The primer mix had 60 Vbeta and 13 Jbeta primers. Using immunoSEQ multiplex PCR, the repertoire was profiled, and TCRdb retains in-frame clones only, with some absent. The sample has about 98,000 clones; 70% to 80% are singletons. Germline CDR1 is MDHEN and CDR2 is SYDVKM. This CDR3 is built from 15 residues. Trimming at V came to 3 bases and at J to 4 bases, leaving 6 bases not matched to a gene. Study-wide results and caveats: Productive status was seen about 87% or about 30% of the time for most TCR beta V segments in an earlier analysis. In a later analysis, specific HLA alleles were associated with about 18,000 TCR beta sequences at a 0.05 false discovery rate. In a later analysis, a missense DCLRE1C variant was linked to TCR beta V- and J-gene trimming.

The clonotype comes from a man aged 60-69 years in good health and CMV-seropositive. Sequencing was done on a sample of PBMCs. This chain links TRBV28 with TRBJ2-7; 10 bases line up with TRBD2. CDR3 in amino acids: CASSFSGGAAYEQYF. CDR3 nucleotides: TGTGCCAGCAGTTTCAGCGGGGGGGCCGCATACGAGCAGTACTTC.